These 8 T cell receptor beta chains were all obtained from the same sample, sequenced in a study of human T cells and chemical hapten exposure. Each CDR3 protein gets one entry after TCRdb re-called the RACE reads with MiXCR. The data show tens of thousands of distinct CDR3 sequences, 11% seen once. As to time point: patch test 3, about 24 weeks after DPC sensitization. Treatment of the sample: therapeutic diphenylcyclopropenone sensitization with weekly scalp DPC. Sequenced material: whole blood, taken in connection with sensitization to the hapten diphenylcyclopropenone (DPC). Receptors were obtained from a woman in her fifties or sixties with alopecia areata. Some clones in this sample may be carry-over from other donors' samples.

The genes are TRBV4-2 and TRBJ2-3, with D tentatively TRBD1 or TRBD2 (5 bases each). The CDR3 has 17 amino acids. From germline, CDR1 is LGHNA and CDR2 YNFKEQ. V dropped 1 base and J dropped 1 base, with 15 bases sitting between them. CDR3 bases: TGTGCCAGCAGCCAAGTGGGAGTTCCCAGGGGCACAGATACGCAGTATTTT. Residues: CASSQVGVPRGTDTQYF.

This clonotype was seen a few times. J is TRBJ2-6 and V is TRBV5-1; D possibly corresponds to TRBD1 (6 bases). Per the germline V gene, CDR1 is SGHRS and CDR2 is YFSETQ. Trimming took off 5 bases at V and 0 bases at J, with 15 bases between the two ends. CDR3 size: 17 residues. The CDR3, as DNA: TGCGCCAGCAGTTGGGGGCCTTTATCCTCTGGGGCCAACGTCCTGACTTTC. This translates into CASSWGPLSSGANVLTF.

This clonotype has ten or more counts. The chain uses TRBV23-1 and TRBJ2-2, with 9 bases identical to TRBD2. TRBV23-1 is an ORF, with its function uncertain. This CDR3 is built from 16 residues. J lost 5 bases, V lost 0 bases, and 4 bases had no gene match. As DNA, the CDR3 is TGCGCCAGCAGTCAATCGGCGGGGGGGCCGACCGGGGAGCTGTTTTTT. Translating gives CASSQSAGGPTGELFF.

The chain carries TRBV7-9 and TRBJ2-3, with 9 bases lining up with TRBD2. Trimming at V came to 0 bases and at J to 6 bases, leaving 7 bases not matched to a gene. Per the germline V gene, CDR1 is SEHNR and CDR2 is FQNEAQ (reference sequence). The CDR3 runs 16 residues. CDR3 sequence: CASSLAASGAADTQYF. Written as DNA, the CDR3 is TGTGCCAGCAGCTTAGCGGCTAGCGGGGCCGCCGATACGCAGTATTTT.

There are many counts of this clonotype. V usage is TRBV18 and J usage is TRBJ1-1, with D possibly being TRBD1 (6 bases). Germline-derived CDR1 and CDR2 are KGHSH and LQKENI. V was shortened by 3 bases and J by 8 bases, with 10 bases between the two germline ends. CDR3 length: 12 residues. The CDR3 sequence is CASSPAGAEAFF. Here the CDR3 DNA reads TGTGCCAGCTCACCGGCAGGGGCCGAAGCTTTCTTT.

V is TRBV12-3 or TRBV12-4 and J is TRBJ2-7; D may match TRBD1 or TRBD2 (5 bases each). This CDR3 contains 16 residues. The V end lost 0 bases, the J end lost 0 bases, and 12 bases lay between the germline ends. The CDR3 protein is CASSLAGTVISYEQYF. Written as DNA, the CDR3 is TGTGCCAGCAGTTTAGCGGGGACGGTAATCTCCTACGAGCAGTACTTC.

This clonotype came up many times. The chain employs TRBV7-8 and TRBJ2-1; D unresolved. V lost 3 bases, J lost 9 bases, and 12 bases lay in between. The CDR3 loop spans 13 amino acids. The germline V gene has CDR1 SGHVS and CDR2 FQNEAQ. The CDR3 DNA reads TGTGCCAGCAGCTTGGTGCTGTCGAGTGAGCAGTTCTTC. It specifies CASSLVLSSEQFF.

This clonotype was detected many times. This sequence joins TRBV6-2 or TRBV6-3 and TRBJ2-7; TRBD1 agrees at 12 bases. The CDR3 runs 15 residues. In germline, CDR1 is MNHEY, CDR2 SVGEGT. V shed 5 bases, J shed 6 bases, and the junction held 8 bases outside the gene matches. Here the CDR3 DNA reads TGTGCCAGCAGTCGGAATCCGGGACAGGGGGCCGAGCAGTACTTC. It is translated as CASSRNPGQGAEQYF.